Shown below are 4 T cell receptor beta chains from a single sample sequenced in a study of long-term antiretroviral therapy in people with HIV. The libraries were made with immunoSEQ v3.0 at survey level. Profiling relied on immunoSEQ multiplex PCR, and the TCRdb table lists in-frame clones only, not all of them. The sample comprises approximately 29,000 clones, 93% of which are singletons, and 10% rests with the top ten. The sample here was unsorted PBMCs, taken 6.2 years after starting antiretroviral therapy. Receptor source: a man aged 35 to 55 with HIV.

The chain carries TRBV19 and TRBJ1-1; D call uncertain. V dropped 8 bases and J dropped 1 base, with 14 bases sitting between them. The CDR3 is 14 residues long. Per germline, CDR1 LNHDA and CDR2 SQIVND (reference sequence). The CDR3 DNA reads as TGTGCCAGTGGATCGGGTCTAGGGAACACTGAAGCTTTCTTT. It translates to CASGSGLGNTEAFF.

V is TRBV29-1 and J is TRBJ2-7; 8 bases are a match to TRBD1. J was trimmed by 4 bases and V by 4 bases; bases with no gene match: 6. Per germline, CDR1 SQVTM and CDR2 ANQGSEA. There are 13 residues in the CDR3. The CDR3 DNA follows: TGCAGCGTTGTGGGACAGGAGAATTACGAGCAGTACTTC. This translates into CSVVGQENYEQYF.

The chain joins TRBV7-6 to TRBJ1-4; TRBD1 matches 7 bases. This CDR3 is built from 15 residues. Germline-derived CDR1 and CDR2 are SGHVS and FNYEAQ. The ends lost 5 bases at V and 5 bases at J; junction bases unmatched: 8. The CDR3 region is CASSLYTGVNEKLFF. The CDR3 nucleotides read TGTGCCAGCAGCCTCTACACAGGGGTGAATGAAAAACTGTTTTTT.

The sample holds one count of this clone. The chain recombines TRBV10-1 with TRBJ2-1; 7 bases are a match to TRBD1. J lost 8 bases, V lost 3 bases, and 10 bases had no gene match. Germline V gene data show CDR1 as WNHNN and CDR2 as SYGVQD (reference sequence). The CDR3 spans 15 residues. CDR3 loop: CASSEEGGGMDEQFF. CDR3 in DNA: TGCGCCAGCAGTGAAGAAGGGGGCGGCATGGATGAGCAGTTCTTC.